These 7 T cell receptor beta chains originate from one sample sequenced in a study of cytomegalovirus exposure and HLA in healthy donors. 60 Vbeta and 13 Jbeta primers were used in PCR. Measured with immunoSEQ multiplex PCR; TCRdb has only the in-frame clones, and not every one. The table has some 120,000 clones, 80% to 85% seen once. The sequenced sample was PBMCs. These receptors originate from a woman in her 30s in good health and CMV-seronegative.

The rearrangement uses TRBV5-4 and TRBJ2-7, with TRBD2 matching 13 bases. V was pared by 4 bases and J by 4 bases, with 8 bases of the junction left unmatched. Per germline, CDR1 SGHNT and CDR2 YYREEE (reference sequence). The CDR3 contains 16 residues. CDR3 nucleotide sequence: TGTGCCAGCAGCCTGGGGGGACTAGCGGGGACATACGAGCAGTACTTC. Translating it yields CASSLGGLAGTYEQYF.

This clone occurred a few times. The chain combines TRBV6-1 with TRBJ2-3; 7 nucleotides match TRBD2. J lost 8 bases, V lost 6 bases, and 14 bases had no gene match. The V gene's germline CDR1 is MNHNS and CDR2 SASEGT. The CDR3 consists of 15 residues. The CDR3 DNA reads TGTGCCAGCAGGCCCTTTGGGGGGGGGAGGGGTACGCAGTATTTT. This encodes CASRPFGGGRGTQYF.

The chain has TRBV30 and TRBJ2-7; 7 bases map to TRBD2. The CDR3 covers 16 residues. The junction had 14 bases not matched to a gene; V was cut back by 4 bases and J by 2 bases. The germline gives CDR1 GTSNPN, CDR2 SVGIG (reference sequence). The CDR3 nucleotides are TGTGCCTGGAAGCGGGGTAGGTTAGGGAAACCCTACGAGCAGTACTTC. Its translation is CAWKRGRLGKPYEQYF.

V gene TRBV30 combines with J gene TRBJ2-2, with 7 bases matching TRBD2. Per the germline V gene, CDR1 is GTSNPN and CDR2 is SVGIG (reference sequence). This CDR3 spans 14 amino acids. J was trimmed by 5 bases and V by 5 bases; bases with no gene match: 8. CDR3 nucleotides: TGTGCCTGGGTCGGACTAGAGACAACCGGGGAGCTGTTTTTT. Its translation is CAWVGLETTGELFF.

This chain joins TRBV5-6 and TRBJ2-7; D is perhaps TRBD1 (6 bases). This CDR3 spans 15 amino acids. Per the germline V gene, CDR1 is SGHDT and CDR2 is YYEEEE. Trimming cost V 4 bases and J 3 bases, with 17 bases left between them. This CDR3 reads CASSKQGFWGYEQYF. The CDR3 coding sequence is TGTGCCAGCAGCAAGCAGGGGTTTTGGGGCTACGAGCAGTACTTC.

The rearrangement uses TRBV7-2 and TRBJ1-3, with 7 bases fitting TRBD1. V lost 4 bases to trimming and J lost 3 bases; unmatched junction nucleotides: 6. Germline V gene lookup returns CDR1 SGHTA and CDR2 FQGNSA. CDR3 length equals 15 residues. DNA for the CDR3: TGTGCCAGCAGCTCCCGGGACAGCGTTGGAAACACCATATATTTT. This gives the protein CASSSRDSVGNTIYF. The full variable domain, completed using reference TRBV7-2 and TRBJ1-3, is GAGVSQSPSNKVTEKGKDVELRCDPISGHTALYWYRQSLGQGLEFLIYFQGNSAPDKSGLPSDRFSAERTGGSVSTLTIQRTQQEDSAVYLCASSSRDSVGNTIYFGEGSWLTVV.

This chain uses TRBV7-2 with TRBJ2-1; 10 nucleotides align to TRBD2. The J segment lost 2 bases and the V segment lost 5 bases, leaving 6 bases of the junction unmatched. This CDR3 is built from 16 residues. Germline V gene lookup returns CDR1 SGHTA and CDR2 FQGNSA. The CDR3 DNA reads as TGTGCCAGCAGCCAGCCCGGGACTAGCGCCTACAATGAGCAGTTCTTC. Translated: CASSQPGTSAYNEQFF.